This T cell receptor beta chain was observed in a study of technical replicates of blood from a handful of donors. This table comes from immunoSEQ multiplex PCR, and its TCRdb copy is limited to in-frame clones, with some not included. The sample lists about 88,000 clones; around 93% were seen once. This clone was recorded once. From germline, CDR1 is MNHNS and CDR2 SASEGT. V trimming: 2 bases; J trimming: 2 bases; junction bases outside the gene matches: 7. CDR3 length equals 16 residues. This rearrangement joins TRBV6-1 to TRBJ2-3, with 7 bases aligning to TRBD1. What was sequenced was T cells isolated from PBMCs. This sequence originates from a human donor in good health. In DNA, the CDR3 is TGTGCCAGCAGTGAAAGGGGGCGGCAACACACAGATACGCAGTATTTT. It translates to CASSERGRQHTDTQYF.